Given below is one T cell receptor beta chain in context. Its antigen remains unidentified. This record comes from a study of cytomegalovirus exposure and HLA in healthy donors. The study ran its PCR with 60 Vbeta and 13 Jbeta primers. The protocol was immunoSEQ multiplex PCR, while the TCRdb copy is restricted to in-frame clones and leaves out a portion. This table holds some 76,000 clones, more than 80% found once. Study-wide findings and caveats: In most subjects, TCR beta sequences reportedly gave accurate predictions of HLA-A and HLA-B alleles. In all likelihood, a cluster of highly shared sequence variants was a sequencing artifact. CMV antigen specificity of three CMV-associated chains was confirmed in vitro.

V gave up 11 bases and J gave up 1 base; unmatched junction bases: 4. CDR3 length: 12 amino acids. Germline values: CDR1 SNHLY, CDR2 FYNNEI. V gene TRBV2 combines with J gene TRBJ2-5; TRBD2 matches 7 bases. The receptor comes from a woman aged 25-40 years in good health and CMV-seronegative. The sample consisted of PBMCs. CDR3 sequence: CACSGSQETQYF. The DNA of the CDR3 is TGTGCCTGTAGCGGGTCCCAAGAGACCCAGTACTTC.